Listed below are T cell receptor beta chains from one sample, sequenced in a study of cytomegalovirus exposure and HLA in healthy donors. Libraries were prepared by immunoSEQ multiplex PCR; TCRdb keeps only in-frame clonotypes and omits some of them. The sample includes approximately 210,000 clones, approximately 79% seen only once; the top ten take more than 1.5%. The sample consisted of PBMCs. The source is a girl aged 10 to 17 in good health and CMV-seropositive. The CDR3 runs from the conserved cysteine through the conserved F or W. Fields, in order: J gene, clone size, D gene, V gene, CDR3 protein, CDR3 DNA. D genes are given only for firm matches. Size values are once, few and many counts, or a class for expanded clones, and some rows have none.

>TRBJ2-1|NA|TRBD2|TRBV10-1
CASSAPGLAGDNEQFF
TGCGCCAGCAGTGCGCCGGGACTAGCGGGGGACAATGAGCAGTTCTTC
>TRBJ2-7|few|TRBD1|TRBV15
CATSRGVPGQGFYEQYF
TGTGCCACCAGCAGAGGAGTTCCGGGACAGGGTTTTTACGAGCAGTACTTC
>TRBJ2-1|NA|TRBD2|TRBV9
CASSPNLLAVNEQFF
TGTGCCAGCAGCCCCAACCTACTAGCGGTCAATGAGCAGTTCTTC
>TRBJ1-3|NA|NA|TRBV19
CASSIAVQGRGNTIYF
TGTGCCAGTAGTATAGCGGTTCAGGGTCGGGGAAACACCATATATTTT
>TRBJ1-6|NA|NA|TRBV27
CASSHAGQIDSYNSPLHF
TGTGCCAGCAGCCACGCCGGACAGATCGACTCCTATAATTCACCCCTCCACTTT
>TRBJ2-1|NA|NA|TRBV10-3
CAIQGQRDYNEQFF
TGTGCCATCCAAGGACAGAGGGATTACAATGAGCAGTTCTTC
>TRBJ1-2|NA|NA|TRBV20-1
CSASTEGYTF
TGCAGTGCTAGTACAGAGGGCTACACCTTC
>TRBJ2-7|few|NA|TRBV6-6
CASTRDSYEQYF
TGTGCCAGCACCCGTGACAGCTACGAGCAGTACTTC
>TRBJ2-5|NA|TRBD2|TRBV19
CASSASSGGARETQYF
TGTGCCAGCAGTGCCTCTAGCGGGGGGGCACGAGAGACCCAGTACTTC
>TRBJ1-2|few|NA|TRBV6-5
CASSYSRSGGNYGYTF
TGTGCCAGCAGTTACTCGAGATCGGGGGGGAACTATGGCTACACCTTC
>TRBJ2-7|NA|NA|TRBV5-1
CASSVQGSSYEQYF
TGCGCCAGCAGCGTCCAGGGCAGTTCCTACGAGCAGTACTTC
>TRBJ1-1|NA|NA|TRBV6-1
CASIGTRNTEAFF
TGTGCCAGCATCGGGACAAGGAACACTGAAGCTTTCTTT
>TRBJ2-2|NA|NA|TRBV4-3
CASSQEEGNTGELFF
TGCGCCAGCAGCCAAGAGGAGGGGAACACCGGGGAGCTGTTTTTT
>TRBJ2-3|NA|TRBD2|TRBV7-2
CASSGGGSTDTQYF
TGTGCCAGCAGCGGGGGGGGTAGCACAGATACGCAGTATTTT
>TRBJ2-6|few|NA|TRBV5-1
CASSMTGRSGANVLTF
TGCGCCAGCAGCATGACAGGCCGCTCTGGGGCCAACGTCCTGACTTTC
>TRBJ2-1|NA|TRBD2|TRBV7-7
CASSPGLAWDEQFF
TGTGCCAGCAGCCCCGGACTAGCGTGGGATGAGCAGTTCTTC
>TRBJ2-1|NA|TRBD2|TRBV15
CATSSGGATNEQFF
TGTGCCACCAGCAGCGGGGGGGCAACCAATGAGCAGTTCTTC
>TRBJ2-5|NA|TRBD2|TRBV6-5
CASRESGGEQETQYF
TGTGCCAGCAGGGAGAGCGGGGGGGAGCAAGAGACCCAGTACTTC
>TRBJ2-3|NA|TRBD1|TRBV7-2
CASSTYGTGSTDTQYF
TGTGCCAGCAGCACATACGGGACAGGGAGCACAGATACGCAGTATTTT
>TRBJ1-5|NA|NA|TRBV6-6
CASSRESNQPQHF
TGTGCCAGCAGTAGGGAGAGCAATCAGCCCCAGCATTTT
>TRBJ2-7|NA|NA|TRBV6-1
CASSAGVAEQYF
TGTGCCAGCAGTGCGGGGGTAGCCGAGCAGTACTTC
>TRBJ2-2|NA|NA|TRBV7-7
CASSESDTLLAGELFF
TGTGCCAGCAGCGAATCTGACACGCTCCTGGCCGGGGAGCTGTTTTTT
>TRBJ2-7|NA|NA|TRBV27
CASSTQYRDSGYEQYF
TGTGCCAGCAGCACCCAATACCGGGACTCCGGGTACGAGCAGTACTTC
>TRBJ1-2|NA|TRBD1|TRBV7-2
CASSLTQGDYGYTF
TGTGCCAGCAGCTTAACACAGGGGGACTATGGCTACACCTTC
>TRBJ1-1|NA|NA|TRBV4-3
CASSQEGLKGTEAFF
TGCGCCAGCAGCCAAGAAGGGCTAAAGGGGACTGAAGCTTTCTTT